Presented here are 14 T cell receptor beta chains from one specimen sequenced in a study of blood T cell repertoires in COVID-19. The assay was immunoSEQ multiplex PCR, and TCRdb's table has in-frame clones only and misses some. This sample has some 250,000 clones, with 70% to 85% found just once. The sequenced sample was peripheral blood. The receptors come from a woman of 80 years or more with acute or convalescent COVID-19.

The genes are TRBV7-2 and TRBJ2-3; a weak D match, TRBD2 (5 bases). CDR1 SGHTA and CDR2 FQGNSA come from the germline V gene. Trimming shortened V by 5 bases and J by 1 base, and 13 bases separated the two germline ends. This CDR3 has 15 amino acids. The CDR3 DNA follows: TGTGCCAGCAGCCAACCCGGGAACCGCACAGATACGCAGTATTTT. It encodes CASSQPGNRTDTQYF.

The V gene is TRBV18, the J gene TRBJ1-5; 10 nucleotides match TRBD1. V lost 3 bases and J lost 5; bases outside the gene matches: 7. From germline, CDR1 is KGHSH and CDR2 LQKENI. This CDR3 spans 16 amino acids. Here the CDR3 DNA reads TGTGCCAGCTCACCGACCCGGGACAGGGGCTATCAGCCCCAGCATTTT. Its translation is CASSPTRDRGYQPQHF. The full variable domain, with the rest looked up from reference TRBV18 and TRBJ1-5, is NAGVMQNPRHLVRRRGQEARLRCSPMKGHSHVYWYRQLPEEGLKFMVYLQKENIIDESGMPKERFSAEFPKEGPSILRIQQVVRGDSAAYFCASSPTRDRGYQPQHFGDGTRLSIL.

The V and J genes are TRBV19 and TRBJ1-2; 7 bases fit TRBD1. The CDR3 covers 12 residues. Trimming cost V 5 bases and J 3 bases; bases outside gene matches: 0. CDR1 is LNHDA and CDR2 is SQIVND in the germline V gene (reference sequence). In DNA, the CDR3 is TGTGCCAGTAGTGACAGGGACTATGGCTACACCTTC. It translates to CASSDRDYGYTF.

The chain carries TRBV5-4 and TRBJ1-1, with 7 bases that match TRBD1. Germline V gives CDR1 SGHNT, CDR2 YYREEE (reference sequence). V dropped 7 bases and J dropped 2; count of bases not matched to a gene: 5. The CDR3 extends over 13 amino acids. The CDR3 nucleotides read TGTGCCAGCTCACGGGACAGTAACACTGAAGCTTTCTTT. Translated: CASSRDSNTEAFF.

The chain joins TRBV14 to TRBJ1-6; D remains ambiguous. The CDR3 is 15 residues long. CDR1 is SGHDN and CDR2 is FVKESK in the germline V gene. The V gene lost 2 bases and the J gene lost 8 bases, with 13 bases spanning the gap. The CDR3 region is CASSQYAGSYSPLHF. The CDR3 coding sequence is TGTGCCAGCAGCCAATACGCGGGATCGTATTCACCCCTCCACTTT.

The chain has TRBV19 and TRBJ1-2; D may be TRBD1 (6 bases). CDR1 is LNHDA and CDR2 is SQIVND in the germline V gene (reference sequence). The CDR3 covers 13 residues. The ends were cut back, 5 bases at V and 8 bases at J, with 15 bases in the middle. CDR3 residues: CASSPPQGAGYTF. As DNA, the CDR3 is TGTGCCAGTAGTCCTCCACAGGGTGCGGGCTACACCTTC.

The chain links TRBV4-1 to TRBJ1-5, with D tentatively TRBD1 (6 bases). This CDR3 has 16 residues. Trimming shortened V by 1 base and J by 7 bases, and 17 bases separated the two germline ends. Germline values: CDR1 MGHRA, CDR2 YSYEKL. Here the CDR3 reads CASSQAQGSGGQPQHF. The CDR3 nucleotides are TGCGCCAGCAGCCAAGCCCAGGGATCGGGGGGCCAGCCCCAGCATTTT.

The V call is TRBV27, the J call TRBJ1-1, with a possible D match to TRBD1 (5 bases). From germline, CDR1 is MNHEY and CDR2 SMNVEV (reference sequence). This CDR3 comprises 15 residues. Trimming took off 6 bases at V and 4 bases at J, with 18 bases between the two ends. CDR3 in amino acids: CASRDGPGGFTEAFF. For the CDR3, the DNA is TGTGCCAGCAGGGATGGACCCGGGGGTTTCACTGAAGCTTTCTTT.

The V gene is TRBV7-9, the J gene TRBJ2-3, with 12 bases aligning to TRBD1. The CDR3 spans 18 residues. V shed 5 bases and J 3 bases; nucleotides not matched to a gene: 12. Germline loops: CDR1 SEHNR, CDR2 FQNEAQ (reference sequence). The CDR3, as DNA: TGTGCCAGCAGCCAGGGACAGGGGGCGTTAGTTGCTACAGATACGCAGTATTTT. Translating it yields CASSQGQGALVATDTQYF.

The J gene is TRBJ1-3, the V gene TRBV5-6, with D possibly matching TRBD1 (5 bases). V lost 0 bases and J lost 7, with 8 bases in between. The V gene's germline CDR1 is SGHDT and CDR2 YYEEEE. The CDR3 contains 13 residues. CDR3 nucleotide sequence: TGTGCCAGCAGCTTGGCAGGGTGGAACACCATATATTTT. This translates into CASSLAGWNTIYF.

The gene calls are TRBV19 and TRBJ2-6, with TRBD1 as a possible D gene (5 bases). CDR1 and CDR2 (germline): LNHDA, SQIVND (reference sequence). The CDR3 contains 16 residues. V lost 4 bases, J lost 2 bases, and 12 bases lay in between. The CDR3 region is CASSTYQGPGANVLTF. CDR3 coding DNA: TGTGCCAGTAGTACCTACCAGGGCCCTGGGGCCAACGTCCTGACTTTC.

This rearrangement joins TRBV3-1 (or the pseudogene TRBV3-2) to TRBJ1-4, with D perhaps TRBD1 (5 bases). The CDR3 covers 16 residues. V shed 4 bases and J shed 1 base, with 13 bases lying between them. Germline V CDR1 and CDR2: LGHDT, YNNKEL (reference sequence). The CDR3 loop reads CASSPARQLTNEKLFF. Written as DNA, the CDR3 is TGTGCCAGCAGCCCGGCCAGACAGCTAACTAATGAAAAACTGTTTTTT.

This rearrangement joins TRBV2 to TRBJ2-2; 8 positions match TRBD1. The V segment lost 8 bases and the J segment 4 bases; nucleotides outside the gene matches: 6. The germline gives CDR1 SNHLY, CDR2 FYNNEI. This CDR3 is built from 14 residues. CDR3 in amino acids: CASGGQGSTGELFF. The CDR3 DNA follows: TGTGCCAGCGGCGGACAGGGTAGCACCGGGGAGCTGTTTTTT.

V and J are TRBV2 and TRBJ2-1; 12 positions match TRBD2. Germline CDR1 reads SNHLY; CDR2 reads FYNNEI. Losses at the gene ends were 0 bases for V and 2 bases for J; bases not matched to a gene: 11. The CDR3 sequence is 20 residues long. DNA for the CDR3: TGTGCCAGCAGTGAAGCGTTCCGACTAGCGGGGGTGACCGCCTACAATGAGCAGTTCTTC. Protein: CASSEAFRLAGVTAYNEQFF.